The rows below give T cell receptor beta chains drawn from one sample of a study of long-term antiretroviral therapy in people with HIV. Profiled with immunoSEQ multiplex PCR; TCRdb holds only in-frame clones, not every one. The sample lists approximately 29,000 clones, around 80% occurring once. The sequences come from unsorted PBMCs, collected 1.5 years before starting antiretroviral therapy. All receptors come from a man between 18 and 35 years old with HIV. Each CDR3 is given with its conserved first and last residue. The D gene is left open where the match is weak. Some rows have no size entry. The others give once, few or many, or a class for an expanded clone.

cdr3_length,clone_size,v_call,d_call,j_call,cdr3_aa,cdr3_nt
15,-,TRBV18,TRBD1,TRBJ1-1,CASSPGQGGNTEAFF,TGTGCCAGCTCACCTGGACAGGGCGGGAACACTGAAGCTTTCTTT
14,-,TRBV7-7,-,TRBJ2-5,CASSPLSGQETQYF,TGTGCTAGCAGCCCTCTCAGCGGACAAGAGACCCAGTACTTC
15,-,TRBV5-1,-,TRBJ2-1,CASSLEQTTSDEQFF,TGCGCCAGCAGCTTGGAACAGACCACTTCGGATGAGCAGTTCTTC
18,-,TRBV11-2,-,TRBJ2-2,CASSLEGGGQIGTGELFF,TGTGCCAGCAGCTTAGAGGGTGGGGGCCAGATTGGCACCGGGGAGCTGTTTTTT
13,-,TRBV19,-,TRBJ1-2,CASSYERDRGYTF,TGTGCCAGTAGTTACGAGAGGGATCGTGGCTACACCTTC
13,-,TRBV14,TRBD1,TRBJ1-1,CASSQLGQGEAFF,TGTGCCAGCAGCCAACTAGGACAGGGTGAAGCTTTCTTT
11,-,TRBV5-4,-,TRBJ2-7,CASSLGRKQYF,TGTGCCAGCAGCCTTGGGAGGAAGCAGTACTTC
16,-,TRBV30,-,TRBJ1-1,CAWTRDNTGLNTEAFF,TGTGCCTGGACCCGGGACAATACGGGGCTGAACACTGAAGCTTTCTTT
15,-,TRBV11-2,TRBD1,TRBJ1-1,CASSLQTGGNTEAFF,TGTGCCAGCAGCCTCCAGACAGGGGGTAACACTGAAGCTTTCTTT
17,few,TRBV4-1,-,TRBJ1-5,CASSQDKPLGGSQPQHF,TGCGCCAGCAGCCAAGATAAGCCTTTGGGGGGGAGTCAGCCCCAGCATTTT
15,-,TRBV6-1,-,TRBJ1-6,CASSEAGFGNSPLHF,TGTGCCAGCAGTGAAGCCGGGTTTGGGAATTCACCCCTCCACTTT
17,-,TRBV12-5,-,TRBJ2-3,CASGLVRGGPLGGTQYF,TGTGCTAGTGGTTTGGTACGGGGCGGACCCTTGGGGGGTACGCAGTATTTT
15,-,TRBV30,-,TRBJ1-5,CAWSDRGHGNQPQHF,TGTGCCTGGAGTGATCGGGGGCATGGCAATCAGCCCCAGCATTTT
16,-,TRBV5-4,TRBD1,TRBJ1-1,CASSLGWQGAIAEAFF,TGTGCCAGCAGCTTGGGCTGGCAGGGGGCGATTGCTGAAGCTTTCTTT
16,-,TRBV10-2,TRBD2,TRBJ2-3,CASSVELAGGGDTQYF,TGCGCCAGCAGTGTGGAACTAGCGGGGGGTGGAGATACGCAGTATTTT
17,-,TRBV27,TRBD2,TRBJ2-3,CASSFRTSGTSTDTQYF,TGTGCCAGCAGTTTTCGGACTAGCGGGACTAGCACAGATACGCAGTATTTT
13,-,TRBV27,-,TRBJ2-7,CASSAFGPYEQYF,TGTGCCAGCAGCGCTTTTGGGCCCTACGAGCAGTACTTC